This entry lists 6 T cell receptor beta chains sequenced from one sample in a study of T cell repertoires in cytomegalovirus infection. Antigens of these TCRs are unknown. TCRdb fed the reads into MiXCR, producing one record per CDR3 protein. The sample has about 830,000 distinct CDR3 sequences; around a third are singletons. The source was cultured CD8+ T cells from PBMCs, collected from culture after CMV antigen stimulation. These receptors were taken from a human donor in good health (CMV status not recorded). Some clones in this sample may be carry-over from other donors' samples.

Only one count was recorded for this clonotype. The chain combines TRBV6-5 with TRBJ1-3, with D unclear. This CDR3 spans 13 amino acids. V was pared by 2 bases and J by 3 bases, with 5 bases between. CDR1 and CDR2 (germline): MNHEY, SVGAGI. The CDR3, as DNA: TGTGCCAGCAGTTACGGGAATGGAAACACCATATATTTT. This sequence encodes CASSYGNGNTIYF.

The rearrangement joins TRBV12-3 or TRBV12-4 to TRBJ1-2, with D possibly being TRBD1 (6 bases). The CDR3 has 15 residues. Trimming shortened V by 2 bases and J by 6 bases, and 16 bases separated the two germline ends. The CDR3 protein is CASSLKKQGVNGYTF. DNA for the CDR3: TGTGCCAGCAGTTTAAAGAAACAGGGAGTAAATGGCTACACCTTC.

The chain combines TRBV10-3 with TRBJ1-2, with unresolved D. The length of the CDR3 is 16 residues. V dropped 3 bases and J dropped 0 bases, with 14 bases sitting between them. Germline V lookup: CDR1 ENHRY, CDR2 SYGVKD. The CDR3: CAISEPGFRANYGYTF. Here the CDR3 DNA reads TGTGCCATCAGTGAACCGGGATTTCGAGCTAACTATGGCTACACCTTC.

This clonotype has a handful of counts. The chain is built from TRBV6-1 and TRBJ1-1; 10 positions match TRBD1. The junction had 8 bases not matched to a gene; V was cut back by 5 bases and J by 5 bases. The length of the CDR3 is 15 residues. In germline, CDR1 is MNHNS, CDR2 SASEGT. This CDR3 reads CASSSWGDRGTEAFF. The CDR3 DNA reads TGTGCCAGCAGTTCCTGGGGGGACAGGGGTACTGAAGCTTTCTTT.

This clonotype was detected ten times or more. The CDR3 nucleotides are TGTGCCAGCATCTCGGACAACTACAATGAGCAGTTCTTC. Its protein product is CASISDNYNEQFF. The rearrangement links TRBV12-3 or TRBV12-4 to TRBJ2-1; a possible D gene is TRBD1 (5 bases). V was clipped by 7 bases and J by 3 bases, with 10 bases between them. CDR3 size: 13 residues.

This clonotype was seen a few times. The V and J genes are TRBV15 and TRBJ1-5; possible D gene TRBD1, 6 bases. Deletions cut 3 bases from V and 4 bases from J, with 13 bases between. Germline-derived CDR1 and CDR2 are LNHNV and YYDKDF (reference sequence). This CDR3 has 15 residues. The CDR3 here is CATSSGRGINQPQHF. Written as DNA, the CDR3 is TGTGCCACCAGCAGCGGTAGGGGGATAAATCAGCCCCAGCATTTT.